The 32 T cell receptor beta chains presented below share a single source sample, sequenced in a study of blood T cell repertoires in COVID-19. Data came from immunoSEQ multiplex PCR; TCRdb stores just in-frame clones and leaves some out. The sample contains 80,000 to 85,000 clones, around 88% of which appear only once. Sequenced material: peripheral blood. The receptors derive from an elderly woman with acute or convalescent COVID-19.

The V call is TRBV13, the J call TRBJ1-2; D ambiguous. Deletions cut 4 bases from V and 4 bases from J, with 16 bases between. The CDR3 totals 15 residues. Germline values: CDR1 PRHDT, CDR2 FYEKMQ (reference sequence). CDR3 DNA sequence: TGTGCCAGCAGCTCCCAGGCTTCGGGGAGCTATGGCTACACCTTC. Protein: CASSSQASGSYGYTF.

The CDR3 region has the DNA TGTGCCAGCAGCCCGGGACAGCTCCAAGAGACCCAGTACTTC. Translating gives CASSPGQLQETQYF. V gene TRBV5-5 combines with J gene TRBJ2-5, with TRBD1 matching over 7 bases. This CDR3 comprises 14 residues. Trimming took 4 bases from V and 1 from J; bases not matched to a gene: 4. Germline V lookup: CDR1 SGHKS, CDR2 YYEKEE (reference sequence).

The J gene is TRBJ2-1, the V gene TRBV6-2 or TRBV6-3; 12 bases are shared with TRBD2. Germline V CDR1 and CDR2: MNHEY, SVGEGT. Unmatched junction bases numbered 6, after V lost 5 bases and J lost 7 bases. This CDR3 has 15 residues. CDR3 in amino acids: CASSRLAGAGNEQFF. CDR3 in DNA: TGTGCCAGCAGTCGACTAGCGGGGGCCGGGAATGAGCAGTTCTTC.

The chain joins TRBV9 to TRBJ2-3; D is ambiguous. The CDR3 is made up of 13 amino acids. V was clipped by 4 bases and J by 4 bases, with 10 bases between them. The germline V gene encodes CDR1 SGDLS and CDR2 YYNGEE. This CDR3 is CASSIGEADTQYF. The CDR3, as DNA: TGTGCCAGCAGCATTGGAGAGGCAGATACGCAGTATTTT.

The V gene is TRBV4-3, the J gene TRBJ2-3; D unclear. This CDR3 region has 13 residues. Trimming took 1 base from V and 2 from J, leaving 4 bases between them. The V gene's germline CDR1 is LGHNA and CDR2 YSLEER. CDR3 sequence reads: CASSQGVTDTQYF. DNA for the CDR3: TGCGCCAGCAGCCAAGGCGTCACAGATACGCAGTATTTT.

The CDR3 reads CASSSSPGKNTEAFF. CDR3 nucleotides: TGTGCCAGCTCATCATCACCGGGAAAGAACACTGAAGCTTTCTTT. J is TRBJ1-1 and V is TRBV18; D not certain. This CDR3 is 15 amino acids long. The V gene lost 5 bases and the J gene lost 1 base, with 14 bases spanning the gap. Germline CDR1 and CDR2: KGHSH and LQKENI.

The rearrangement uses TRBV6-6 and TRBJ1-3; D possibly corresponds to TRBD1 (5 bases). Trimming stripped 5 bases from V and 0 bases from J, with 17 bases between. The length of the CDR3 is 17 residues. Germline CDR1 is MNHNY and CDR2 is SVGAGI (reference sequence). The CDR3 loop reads CASSRSGLESSGNTIYF. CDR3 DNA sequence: TGTGCCAGCAGTCGCTCGGGACTGGAGAGCTCTGGAAACACCATATATTTT.

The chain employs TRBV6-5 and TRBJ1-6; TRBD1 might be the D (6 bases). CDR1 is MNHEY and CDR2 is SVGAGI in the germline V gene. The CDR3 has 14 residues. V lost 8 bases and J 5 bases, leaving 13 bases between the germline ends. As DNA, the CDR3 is TGTGCCAGCCTCATCGACAGGAATAATTCACCCCTCCACTTT. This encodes CASLIDRNNSPLHF.

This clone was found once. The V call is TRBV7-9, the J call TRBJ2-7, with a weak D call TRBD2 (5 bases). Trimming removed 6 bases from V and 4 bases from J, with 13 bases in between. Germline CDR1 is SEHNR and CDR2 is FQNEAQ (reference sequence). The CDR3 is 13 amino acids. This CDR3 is CASSSRGLYEQYF. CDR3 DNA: TGTGCCAGCAGTTCCCGCGGGCTGTACGAGCAGTACTTC.

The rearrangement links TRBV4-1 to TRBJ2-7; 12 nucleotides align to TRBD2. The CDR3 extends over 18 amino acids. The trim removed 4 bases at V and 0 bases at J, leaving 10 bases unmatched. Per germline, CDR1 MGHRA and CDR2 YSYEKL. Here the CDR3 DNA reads TGCGCCAGCAGCCGCGGAGGACTAGCGGGACCAAGCTCCTACGAGCAGTACTTC. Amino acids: CASSRGGLAGPSSYEQYF.

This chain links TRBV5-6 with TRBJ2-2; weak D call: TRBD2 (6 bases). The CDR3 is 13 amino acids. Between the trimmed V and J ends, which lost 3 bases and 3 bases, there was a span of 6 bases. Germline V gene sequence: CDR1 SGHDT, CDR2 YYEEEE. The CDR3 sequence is CASSWGDTGELFF. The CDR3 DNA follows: TGTGCCAGCAGCTGGGGGGACACCGGGGAGCTGTTTTTT.

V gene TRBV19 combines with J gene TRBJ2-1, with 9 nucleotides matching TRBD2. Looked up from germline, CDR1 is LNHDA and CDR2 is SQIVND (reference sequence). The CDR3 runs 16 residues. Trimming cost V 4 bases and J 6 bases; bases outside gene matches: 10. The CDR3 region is CASSTPGLAGLNEQFF. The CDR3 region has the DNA TGTGCCAGTAGTACCCCGGGACTAGCAGGACTCAATGAGCAGTTCTTC.

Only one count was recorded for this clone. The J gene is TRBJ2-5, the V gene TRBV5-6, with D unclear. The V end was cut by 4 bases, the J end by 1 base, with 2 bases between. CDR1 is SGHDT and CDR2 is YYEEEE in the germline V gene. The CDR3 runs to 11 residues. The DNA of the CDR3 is TGTGCCAGCAGCCTCCAAGAGACCCAGTACTTC. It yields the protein CASSLQETQYF.

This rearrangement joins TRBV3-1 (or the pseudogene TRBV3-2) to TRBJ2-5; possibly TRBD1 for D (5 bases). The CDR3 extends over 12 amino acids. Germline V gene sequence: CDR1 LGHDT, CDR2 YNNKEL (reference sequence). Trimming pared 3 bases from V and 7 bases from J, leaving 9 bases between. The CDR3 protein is CASSQDKRTQYF. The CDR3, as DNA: TGTGCCAGCAGCCAGGACAAGAGGACCCAGTACTTC.

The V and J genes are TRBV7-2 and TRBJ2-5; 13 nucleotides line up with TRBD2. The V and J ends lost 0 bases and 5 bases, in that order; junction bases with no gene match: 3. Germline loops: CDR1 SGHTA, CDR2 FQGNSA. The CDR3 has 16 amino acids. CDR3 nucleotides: TGTGCCAGCAGCTTAGCACTAGCGGGGGGGCGTGAGACCCAGTACTTC. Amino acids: CASSLALAGGRETQYF.

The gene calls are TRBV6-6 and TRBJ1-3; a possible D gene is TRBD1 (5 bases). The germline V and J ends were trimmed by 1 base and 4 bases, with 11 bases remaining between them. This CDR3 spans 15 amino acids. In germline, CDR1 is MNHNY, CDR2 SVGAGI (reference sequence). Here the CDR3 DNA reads TGTGCCAGCAGTTACTTCGGGCAGGGAGGAAACACCATATATTTT. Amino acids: CASSYFGQGGNTIYF.

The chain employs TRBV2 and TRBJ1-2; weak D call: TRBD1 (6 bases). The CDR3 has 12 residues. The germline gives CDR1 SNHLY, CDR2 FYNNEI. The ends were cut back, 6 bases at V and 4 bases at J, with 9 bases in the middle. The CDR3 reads CASRGDIYGYTF. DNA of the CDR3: TGTGCCAGCAGGGGGGACATCTATGGCTACACCTTC.

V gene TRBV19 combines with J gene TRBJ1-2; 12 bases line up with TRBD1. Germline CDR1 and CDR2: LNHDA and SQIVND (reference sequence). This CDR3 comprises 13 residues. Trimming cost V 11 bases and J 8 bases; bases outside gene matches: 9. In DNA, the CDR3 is TGTGCCGCCGAGGGACAGGGGGCTAGAGGCTACACCTTC. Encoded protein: CAAEGQGARGYTF. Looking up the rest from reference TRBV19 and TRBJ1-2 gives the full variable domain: DGGITQSPKYLFRKEGQNVTLSCEQNLNHDAMYWYRQDPGQGLRLIYYSQIVNDFQKGDIAEGYSVSREKKESFPLTVTSAQKNPTAFYLCAAEGQGARGYTFGSGTRLTVV.

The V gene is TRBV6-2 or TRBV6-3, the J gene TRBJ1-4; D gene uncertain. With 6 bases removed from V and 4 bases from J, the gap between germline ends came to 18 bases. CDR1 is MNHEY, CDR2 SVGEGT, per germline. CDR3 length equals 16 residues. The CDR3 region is CASSLRGGSGNEKLFF. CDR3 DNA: TGTGCCAGCAGCCTACGCGGCGGGAGCGGTAATGAAAAACTGTTTTTT.

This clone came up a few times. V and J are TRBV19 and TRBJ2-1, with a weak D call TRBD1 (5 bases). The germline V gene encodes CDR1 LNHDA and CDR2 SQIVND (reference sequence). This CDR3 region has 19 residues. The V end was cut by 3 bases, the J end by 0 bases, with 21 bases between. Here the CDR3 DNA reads TGTGCCAGTAGTATGACGGCAGGGCGGCACCCTGCCTCCTACAATGAGCAGTTCTTC. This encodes CASSMTAGRHPASYNEQFF.

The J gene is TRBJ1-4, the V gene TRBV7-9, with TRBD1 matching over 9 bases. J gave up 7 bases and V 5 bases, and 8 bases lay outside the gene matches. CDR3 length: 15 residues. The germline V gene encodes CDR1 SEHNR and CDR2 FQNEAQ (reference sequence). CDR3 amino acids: CASSSTGGSVEKLFF. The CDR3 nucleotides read TGTGCCAGCAGCAGTACAGGGGGCAGCGTTGAAAAACTGTTTTTT.

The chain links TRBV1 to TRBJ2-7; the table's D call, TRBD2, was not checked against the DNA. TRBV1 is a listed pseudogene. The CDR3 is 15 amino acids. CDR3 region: CTSSQDGAGGGEQYF. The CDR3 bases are TGCACCAGCAGCCAAGACGGGGCGGGAGGGGGCGAGCAGTACTTC.

The CDR3 is CASSVGAGGYRETQYF. The CDR3, as DNA: TGTGCCAGCAGCGTAGGAGCGGGGGGGTATCGGGAGACCCAGTACTTC. This chain joins TRBV9 and TRBJ2-5; 10 nucleotides agree with TRBD2. This CDR3 contains 16 residues. CDR1 and CDR2 from the germline V gene are SGDLS and YYNGEE. After removal of 0 bases from V and 5 bases from J, the junction contained 7 bases not matched to a gene.

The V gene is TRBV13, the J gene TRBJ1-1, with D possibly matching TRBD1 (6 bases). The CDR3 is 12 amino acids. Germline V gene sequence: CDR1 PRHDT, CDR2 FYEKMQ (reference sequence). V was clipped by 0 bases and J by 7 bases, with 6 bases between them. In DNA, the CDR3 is TGTGCCAGCAGCTTAGGACAGGGTGAAGCTTTCTTT. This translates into CASSLGQGEAFF.

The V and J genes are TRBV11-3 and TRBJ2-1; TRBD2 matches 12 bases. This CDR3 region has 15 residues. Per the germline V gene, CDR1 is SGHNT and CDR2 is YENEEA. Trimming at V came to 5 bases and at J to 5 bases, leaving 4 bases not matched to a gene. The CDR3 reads CASSMGLAGNNEQFF. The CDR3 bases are TGTGCCAGCAGCATGGGACTAGCGGGCAACAATGAGCAGTTCTTC.

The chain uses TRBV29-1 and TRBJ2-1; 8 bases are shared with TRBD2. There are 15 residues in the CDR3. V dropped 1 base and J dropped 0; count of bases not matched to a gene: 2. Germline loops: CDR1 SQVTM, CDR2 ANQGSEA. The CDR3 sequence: CSVEGAGVSYNEQFF. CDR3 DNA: TGCAGCGTTGAAGGAGCGGGAGTCTCCTACAATGAGCAGTTCTTC.

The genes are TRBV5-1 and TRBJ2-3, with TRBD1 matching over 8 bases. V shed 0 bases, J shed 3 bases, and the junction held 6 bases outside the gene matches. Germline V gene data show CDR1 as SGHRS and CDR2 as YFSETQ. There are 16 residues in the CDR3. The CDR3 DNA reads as TGCGCCAGCAGCTTGGGAGGGACAGGTAGAACAGATACGCAGTATTTT. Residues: CASSLGGTGRTDTQYF. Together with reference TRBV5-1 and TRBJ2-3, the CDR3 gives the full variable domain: KAGVTQTPRYLIKTRGQQVTLSCSPISGHRSVSWYQQTPGQGLQFLFEYFSETQRNKGNFPGRFSGRQFSNSRSEMNVSTLELGDSALYLCASSLGGTGRTDTQYFGPGTRLTVL.

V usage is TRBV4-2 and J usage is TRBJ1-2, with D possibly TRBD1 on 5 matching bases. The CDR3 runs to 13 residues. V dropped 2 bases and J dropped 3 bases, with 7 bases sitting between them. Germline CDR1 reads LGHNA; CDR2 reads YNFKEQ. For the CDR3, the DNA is TGTGCCAGCAGCCAACTAGGGGACTATGGCTACACCTTC. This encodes CASSQLGDYGYTF.

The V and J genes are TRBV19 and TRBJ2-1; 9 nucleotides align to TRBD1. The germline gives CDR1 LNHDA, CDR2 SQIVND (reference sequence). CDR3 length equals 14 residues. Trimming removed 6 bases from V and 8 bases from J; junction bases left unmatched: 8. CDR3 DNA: TGTGCCAGTAGGAAAGCCGGGACAGGGTATGAGCAGTTCTTC. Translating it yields CASRKAGTGYEQFF.

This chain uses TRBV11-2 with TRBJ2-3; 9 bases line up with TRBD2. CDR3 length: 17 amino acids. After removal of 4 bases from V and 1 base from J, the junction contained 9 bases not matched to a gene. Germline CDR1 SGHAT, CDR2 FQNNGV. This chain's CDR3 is CASSSQGASGGTDTQYF. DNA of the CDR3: TGTGCCAGCAGCTCGCAAGGGGCTAGCGGGGGCACAGATACGCAGTATTTT.

The DNA of the CDR3 is TGTGCCAGCAGCCTCGACAGTACTTCTAATCAGCCCCAGCATTTT. This encodes CASSLDSTSNQPQHF. The genes are TRBV7-2 and TRBJ1-5, with D possibly being TRBD1 (5 bases). The CDR3 is made up of 15 amino acids. Germline V gives CDR1 SGHTA, CDR2 FQGNSA. V was pared by 5 bases and J by 4 bases, with 15 bases between.

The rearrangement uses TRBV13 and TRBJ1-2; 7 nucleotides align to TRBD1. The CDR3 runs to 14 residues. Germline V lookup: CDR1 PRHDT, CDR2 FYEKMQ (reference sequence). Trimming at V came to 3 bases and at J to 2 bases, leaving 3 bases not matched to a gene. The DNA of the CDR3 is TGTGCCAGCAGCTTGATACAGGGGAACTATGGCTACACCTTC. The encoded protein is CASSLIQGNYGYTF.